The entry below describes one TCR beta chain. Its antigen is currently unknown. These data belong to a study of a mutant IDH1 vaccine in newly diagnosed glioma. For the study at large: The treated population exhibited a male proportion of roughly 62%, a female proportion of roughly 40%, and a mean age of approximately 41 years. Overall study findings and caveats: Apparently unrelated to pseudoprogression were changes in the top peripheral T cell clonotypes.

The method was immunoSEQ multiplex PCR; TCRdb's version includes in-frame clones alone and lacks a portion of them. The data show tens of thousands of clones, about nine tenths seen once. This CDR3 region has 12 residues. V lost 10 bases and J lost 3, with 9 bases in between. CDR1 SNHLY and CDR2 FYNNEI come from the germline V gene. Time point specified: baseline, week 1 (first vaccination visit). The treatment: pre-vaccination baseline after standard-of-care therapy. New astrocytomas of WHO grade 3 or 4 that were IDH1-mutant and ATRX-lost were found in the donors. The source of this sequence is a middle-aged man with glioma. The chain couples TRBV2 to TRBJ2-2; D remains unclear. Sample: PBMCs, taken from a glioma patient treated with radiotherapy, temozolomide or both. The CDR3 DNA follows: TGTGCCAACAGCCTCGACACCGGGGAGCTGTTTTTT. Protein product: CANSLDTGELFF.